Sequencing of this T cell receptor beta chain was carried out in a study of cytomegalovirus exposure and HLA in healthy donors. This clone occurred once. A multiplex PCR was run with 60 Vbeta primers and 13 Jbeta primers. The data were produced by immunoSEQ multiplex PCR, yet TCRdb's version contains in-frame clones alone and is incomplete. This table has some 190,000 clones, around 79% appearing once. The CDR3 consists of 21 residues. The clonotype was recovered from a woman between 18 and 29 years old in good health and CMV-seronegative. The specimen sequenced was PBMCs. The V gene is TRBV21-1, the J gene TRBJ1-1; the D segment call TRBD1 is taken from the table without a DNA check. TRBV21-1 is flagged as a pseudogene. CDR3 region: CASSKENKGHRPSSLNTEAFF. Written as DNA, the CDR3 is TGTGCCAGCAGCAAAGAAAATAAGGGACACCGTCCATCCTCTCTTAACACTGAAGCTTTCTTT.